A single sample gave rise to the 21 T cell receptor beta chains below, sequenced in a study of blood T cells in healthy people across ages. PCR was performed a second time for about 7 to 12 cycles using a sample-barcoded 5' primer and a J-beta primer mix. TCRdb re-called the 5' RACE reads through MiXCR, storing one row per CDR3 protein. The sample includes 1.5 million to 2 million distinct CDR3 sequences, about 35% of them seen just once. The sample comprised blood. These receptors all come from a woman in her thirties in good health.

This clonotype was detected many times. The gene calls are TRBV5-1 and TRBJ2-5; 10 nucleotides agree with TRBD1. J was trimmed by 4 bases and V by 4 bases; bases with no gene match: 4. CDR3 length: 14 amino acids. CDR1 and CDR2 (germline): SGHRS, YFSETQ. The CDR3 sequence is CASSPRDRGETQYF. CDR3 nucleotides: TGCGCCAGCAGCCCCCGGGACAGGGGAGAGACCCAGTACTTC.

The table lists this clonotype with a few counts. The CDR3 sequence is CASSLAPRGYEQYF. The CDR3 DNA sequence: TGTGCCAGCAGCTTGGCTCCTCGAGGCTACGAGCAGTACTTC. The gene calls are TRBV7-3 and TRBJ2-7; D is undetermined. V lost 3 bases, J lost 3 bases, and 12 bases lay in between. From germline, CDR1 is SGHTA and CDR2 FQGTGA. CDR3 length equals 14 residues.

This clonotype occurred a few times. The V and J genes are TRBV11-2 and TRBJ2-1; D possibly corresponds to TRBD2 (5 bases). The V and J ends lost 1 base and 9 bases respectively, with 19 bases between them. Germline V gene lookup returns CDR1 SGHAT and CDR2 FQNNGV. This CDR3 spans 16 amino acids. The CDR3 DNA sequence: TGTGCCAGCAGCTTAGCTCCCGGACTTTTACCGGGTGAGCAGTTCTTC. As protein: CASSLAPGLLPGEQFF.

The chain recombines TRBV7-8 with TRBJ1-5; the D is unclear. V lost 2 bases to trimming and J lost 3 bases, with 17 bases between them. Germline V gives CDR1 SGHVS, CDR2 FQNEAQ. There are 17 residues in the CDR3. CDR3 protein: CASSLYKWAGDNQPQHF. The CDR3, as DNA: TGTGCCAGCAGCTTATATAAGTGGGCAGGAGACAATCAGCCCCAGCATTTT.

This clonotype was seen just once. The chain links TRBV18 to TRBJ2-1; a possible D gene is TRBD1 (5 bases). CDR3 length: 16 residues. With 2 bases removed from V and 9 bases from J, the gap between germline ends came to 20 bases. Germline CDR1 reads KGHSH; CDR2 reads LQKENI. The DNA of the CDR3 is TGTGCCAGCTCACCAGGGTCAGGGAAGACGCAGACTGAGCAGTTCTTC. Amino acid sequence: CASSPGSGKTQTEQFF.

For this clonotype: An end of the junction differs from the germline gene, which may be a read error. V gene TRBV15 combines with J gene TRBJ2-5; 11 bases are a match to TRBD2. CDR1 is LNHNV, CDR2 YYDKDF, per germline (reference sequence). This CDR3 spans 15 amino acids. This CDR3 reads CTTSRDGTSGETQYF. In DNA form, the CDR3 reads TGTACCACCAGCAGAGATGGGACTAGCGGAGAGACCCAGTACTTC.

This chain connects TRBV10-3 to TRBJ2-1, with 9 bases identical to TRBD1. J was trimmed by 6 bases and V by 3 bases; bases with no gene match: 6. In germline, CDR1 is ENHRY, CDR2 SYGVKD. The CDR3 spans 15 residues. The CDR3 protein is CAISEGDREINEQFF. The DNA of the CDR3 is TGTGCCATCAGTGAAGGGGACAGGGAAATCAATGAGCAGTTCTTC.

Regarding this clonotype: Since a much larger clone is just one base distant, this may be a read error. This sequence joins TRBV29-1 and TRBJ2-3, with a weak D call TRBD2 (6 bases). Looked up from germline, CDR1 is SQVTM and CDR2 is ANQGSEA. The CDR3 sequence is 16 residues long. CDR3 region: CSAEDPPGVLGDTQYF. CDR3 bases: TGCAGCGCTGAAGATCCACCGGGAGTGTTAGGAGATACGCAGTATTTT.

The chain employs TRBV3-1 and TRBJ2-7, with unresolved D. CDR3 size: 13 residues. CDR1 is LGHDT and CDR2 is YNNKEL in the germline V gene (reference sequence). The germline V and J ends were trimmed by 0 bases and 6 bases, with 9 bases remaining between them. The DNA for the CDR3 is TGTGCCAGCAGCCAAGACGATTCGCTCGAGCAGTACTTC. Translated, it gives CASSQDDSLEQYF.

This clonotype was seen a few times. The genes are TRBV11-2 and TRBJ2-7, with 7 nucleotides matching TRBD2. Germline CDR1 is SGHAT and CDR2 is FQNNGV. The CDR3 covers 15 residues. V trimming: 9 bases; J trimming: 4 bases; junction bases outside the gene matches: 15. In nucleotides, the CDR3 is TGTGCCAGTGGATTTAAGGGCGGGGAGGGTTACGAGCAGTACTTC. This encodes CASGFKGGEGYEQYF.

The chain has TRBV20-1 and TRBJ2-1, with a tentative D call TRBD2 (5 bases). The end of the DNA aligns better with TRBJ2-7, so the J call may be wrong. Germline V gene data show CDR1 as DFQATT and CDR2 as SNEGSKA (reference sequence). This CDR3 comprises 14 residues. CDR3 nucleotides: TGCAGTGCTCGCCGGAGAGGACTTCAGTACGAGCAGTACTTC. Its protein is CSARRRGLQYEQYF.

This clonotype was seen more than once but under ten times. In DNA form, the CDR3 reads TGTGCCAGCAGCTTAAGGCTAGCGGGAATCTATACGCAGTATTTT. Its protein product is CASSLRLAGIYTQYF. This chain connects TRBV7-3 to TRBJ2-3; 9 bases map to TRBD2. Germline V gives CDR1 SGHTA, CDR2 FQGTGA. There are 15 residues in the CDR3. The junction had 6 bases not matched to a gene; V was cut back by 1 base and J by 7 bases.

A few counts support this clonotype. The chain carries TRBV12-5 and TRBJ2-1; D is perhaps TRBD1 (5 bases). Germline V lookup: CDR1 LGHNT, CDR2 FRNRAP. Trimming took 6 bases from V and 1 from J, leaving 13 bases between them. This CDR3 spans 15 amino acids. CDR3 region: CASGRPTGSYNEQFF. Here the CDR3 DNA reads TGTGCTAGTGGGCGTCCTACAGGTTCCTACAATGAGCAGTTCTTC.

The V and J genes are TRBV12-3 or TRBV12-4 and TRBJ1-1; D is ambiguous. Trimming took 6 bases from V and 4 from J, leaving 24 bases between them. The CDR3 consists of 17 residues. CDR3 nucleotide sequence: TGTGCCAGCAGCCACAACCCCCTCCGGCGATTAGGCACTGAAGCTTTCTTT. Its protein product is CASSHNPLRRLGTEAFF.

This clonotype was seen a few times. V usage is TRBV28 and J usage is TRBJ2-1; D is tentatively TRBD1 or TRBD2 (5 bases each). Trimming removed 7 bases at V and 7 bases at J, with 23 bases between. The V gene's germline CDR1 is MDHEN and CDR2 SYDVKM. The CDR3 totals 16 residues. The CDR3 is CASTQWGRDPLNEQFF. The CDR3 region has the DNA TGTGCCAGCACCCAATGGGGACGGGACCCTCTTAATGAGCAGTTCTTC.

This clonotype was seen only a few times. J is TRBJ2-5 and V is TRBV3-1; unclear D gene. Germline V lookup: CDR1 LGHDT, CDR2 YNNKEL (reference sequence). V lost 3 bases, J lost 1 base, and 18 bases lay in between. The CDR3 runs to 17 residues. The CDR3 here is CASSQVLRPNVQETQYF. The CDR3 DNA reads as TGTGCCAGCAGCCAGGTTCTGCGCCCCAATGTCCAAGAGACCCAGTACTTC.

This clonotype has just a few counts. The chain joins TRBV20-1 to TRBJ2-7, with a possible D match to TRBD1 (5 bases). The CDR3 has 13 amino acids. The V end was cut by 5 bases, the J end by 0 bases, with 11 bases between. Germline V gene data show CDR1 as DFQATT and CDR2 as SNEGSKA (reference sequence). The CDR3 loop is CSAGAVPSYEQYF. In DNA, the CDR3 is TGCAGTGCTGGGGCGGTGCCCTCCTACGAGCAGTACTTC.

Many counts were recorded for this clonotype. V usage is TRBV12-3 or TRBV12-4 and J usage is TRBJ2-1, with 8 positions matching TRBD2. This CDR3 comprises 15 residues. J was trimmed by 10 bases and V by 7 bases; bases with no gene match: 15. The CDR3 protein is CASTLGLAAMGEQFF. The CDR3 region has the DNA TGTGCCAGCACTCTCGGACTAGCCGCGATGGGGGAGCAGTTCTTC.

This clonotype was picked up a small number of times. The CDR3 loop reads CASSQTAQGAWETQYF. For the CDR3, the DNA is TGTGCCAGCAGCCAGACAGCGCAGGGGGCTTGGGAGACCCAGTACTTC. The rearrangement links TRBV3-1 to TRBJ2-5; 8 nucleotides match TRBD1. The V segment lost 3 bases and the J segment 5 bases; nucleotides outside the gene matches: 11. The CDR3 has 16 residues. Germline V gives CDR1 LGHDT, CDR2 YNNKEL (reference sequence).

This chain's CDR3 is CASSAGRDTKFSEQFF. CDR3 coding DNA: TGCGCCAGCAGCGCGGGGAGGGACACCAAATTCAGTGAGCAGTTCTTC. The gene calls are TRBV5-1 and TRBJ2-1, with D possibly matching TRBD2 (7 bases). This CDR3 contains 16 residues. The germline gives CDR1 SGHRS, CDR2 YFSETQ. The ends were cut back, 4 bases at V and 9 bases at J, with 23 bases in the middle. The full variable domain, rest sourced from reference TRBV5-1 and TRBJ2-1, is KAGVTQTPRYLIKTRGQQVTLSCSPISGHRSVSWYQQTPGQGLQFLFEYFSETQRNKGNFPGRFSGRQFSNSRSEMNVSTLELGDSALYLCASSAGRDTKFSEQFFGPGTRLTVL.

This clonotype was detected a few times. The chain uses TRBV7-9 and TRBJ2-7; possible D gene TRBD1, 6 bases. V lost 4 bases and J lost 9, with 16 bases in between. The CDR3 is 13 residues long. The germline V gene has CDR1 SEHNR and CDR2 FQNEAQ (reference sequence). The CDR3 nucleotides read TGTGCCAGCAGCTCAAACAGGGTTCCCGCGCAGTACTTC. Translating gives CASSSNRVPAQYF.